A selection of T cell receptor beta chains follows, all from one sample in a study of control samples from healthy donors and cancer patients. The repertoire was sequenced with immunoSEQ multiplex PCR; TCRdb's copy has only in-frame clones and lacks some. Here the sample spans about 130,000 clones, approximately 89% being singletons. The sample comprised PBMCs. Receptor source: a man over 45 with head and neck cancer. CDR3s leave out the opening cysteine and the closing phenylalanine or tryptophan.

TRBV6-6	TRBJ2-5	ASSSGQAQETQY
TRBV27	TRBJ1-5	ASSSLQGTGNQPQH
TRBV5-1	TRBJ2-7	ASSLLAGVGREQY
TRBV6-6	TRBJ1-3	ASSSLGGLGNTIY
TRBV6-5	TRBJ2-3	ASRRSAGHTDTQY
TRBV5-4	TRBJ2-3	ADEPGLGTDTQY
TRBV5-1	TRBJ2-2	ASSSGLAGGPGGETGELF
TRBV16	TRBJ2-1	ASSQSLTGSEQF
TRBV6-4	TRBJ1-2	ASSDWGTGDGYT
TRBV7-2	TRBJ2-2	ASSLGLARPGELF
TRBV5-1	TRBJ1-5	ASSPDWGMTQPQH
TRBV18	TRBJ2-3	ASSPLQGDTQY
TRBV4-1	TRBJ1-1	ASSPARGRGHTEAF
TRBV7-9	TRBJ2-1	ASSSGLYNEQF
TRBV11-2	TRBJ2-1	ASRNGLATYNEQF
TRBV19	TRBJ2-1	ASSKYSSGKNEQF
TRBV5-1	TRBJ2-7	ASSSWTGGFSYEQY
TRBV12-3/TRBV12-4	TRBJ2-7	ASTTHGQGTI
TRBV6-6	TRBJ1-1	ASTAGQGGAF
TRBV6-5	TRBJ1-2	ASRQEGAYGYT
TRBV15	TRBJ2-1	ATSRGEGRNEQF
TRBV9	TRBJ2-2	ASSVTSGGTTGELF
TRBV5-1	TRBJ1-3	ASSWGTQGNTIY
TRBV3-1/TRBV3-2	TRBJ2-1	ASSHRRSYNEQF
TRBV7-9	TRBJ2-5	ASSEKGGWVMETQY
TRBV19	TRBJ2-2	ASSISGRAVTGELF
TRBV19	TRBJ2-2	ASSLPSGTNTGELF
TRBV13	TRBJ1-4	ASSLRGLGEKLF
TRBV6-5	TRBJ2-7	ASSKRADSYEQY
TRBV28	TRBJ1-2	ASSLGQGTGGYT
TRBV11-2	TRBJ2-7	ASSWGNGGSSYEQY
TRBV28	TRBJ1-2	ASRSLGSVGGYT
TRBV5-8	TRBJ2-3	ASSLTGLASDTQY
TRBV28	TRBJ2-2	ASSGTGGGELF
TRBV12-3/TRBV12-4	TRBJ2-1	ASSLEGRPTPF
TRBV4-2	TRBJ1-6	ASSQGREYFSPLH
TRBV30	TRBJ2-1	AWTSGGGIYNEQF
TRBV7-6	TRBJ1-3	ASSFRTSPGNTIY
TRBV7-9	TRBJ2-5	ASSGLTDQETQY
TRBV13	TRBJ1-3	ASSFPDSGNTIY
TRBV6-6	TRBJ2-2	ASGWGLGLNTGELF
TRBV5-4	TRBJ2-5	ASSLTRGETQY
TRBV10-2	TRBJ2-1	ASRLAGAHNEQF
TRBV7-9	TRBJ1-2	ASSLEGVYGYT
TRBV20-1	TRBJ2-3	SARDADTQY
TRBV21-1	TRBJ2-1	ASSSPGLVSDEQF
TRBV7-9	TRBJ2-1	ASSSTNRGRGEQF
TRBV10-1	TRBJ2-1	ASSRTSGRGSSYNEQF
TRBV2	TRBJ2-7	ASSELAGVQY
TRBV24-1	TRBJ2-1	ATSPGSPISYNEQF
TRBV7-6	TRBJ2-5	ASSLGQGGGGETQY
TRBV4-1	TRBJ2-7	ASSLSRGQGHSTYEQY
TRBV15	TRBJ1-5	ATSRLGNQPQH
TRBV7-6	TRBJ1-4	ASSPGTENNEKLF
TRBV25-1	TRBJ1-5	ASSEGQGNQPQH
TRBV15	TRBJ2-1	ATSRDTPGPYNEQF
TRBV11-2	TRBJ2-3	ASSRLTDTQY
TRBV29-1	TRBJ2-7	SVEVGNSYEQY
TRBV5-1	TRBJ2-3	ASSLDIGTARDTQY
TRBV6-6	TRBJ1-2	ASSSGLQDLYGYT